Shown below are 10 T cell receptor beta chains from a single sample sequenced in a study of regulatory T cells. General study points: In CD3G-deficient patients, conventional CD4+ T cells were enriched for hydrophobic CDR3 residues at positions 6 and 7.

These receptors lack a known antigen. Amplification used 52 TRBV primers and 13 TRBJ primers. The protocol was immunoSEQ multiplex PCR, while the TCRdb copy is restricted to in-frame clones and leaves out a portion. The sample includes about 21,000 clones, roughly 90% of them seen just once. The sequenced material came from conventional CD4+ T cells sorted from blood. These receptor sequences come from a child younger than 18 with CD3G deficiency.

V and J are TRBV18 and TRBJ2-1; a possible D gene is TRBD2 (5 bases). Germline V gene data show CDR1 as KGHSH and CDR2 as LQKENI. The CDR3 length is 14 residues. Trimming shortened V by 4 bases and J by 5 bases, and 12 bases separated the two germline ends. This chain's CDR3 is CASSLLTGDNEQFF. The CDR3 DNA reads as TGTGCCAGCTCACTTCTTACCGGGGACAATGAGCAGTTCTTC.

The chain's CDR3 is CASSSTGTSGRAHNEQFF. CDR3 nucleotides: TGCGCCAGCAGCTCTACCGGGACTAGCGGGAGGGCCCACAATGAGCAGTTCTTC. The chain employs TRBV5-1 and TRBJ2-1, with 16 bases matching TRBD2. Germline assignment: CDR1 SGHRS and CDR2 YFSETQ. With V trimmed by 3 bases and J by 5 bases, 8 bases remained unmatched. The CDR3 sequence is 18 residues long.

The chain uses TRBV11-2 and TRBJ2-7; D unclear. CDR1 SGHAT and CDR2 FQNNGV come from the germline V gene. Trimming pared 5 bases from V and 2 bases from J, leaving 16 bases between. The CDR3 extends over 15 amino acids. The CDR3 DNA follows: TGTGCCAGCAGCGTCGGACCGAAACCCACCTACGAGCAGTACTTC. It encodes CASSVGPKPTYEQYF.

The chain links TRBV7-8 to TRBJ2-7; maybe TRBD2 (5 bases). CDR1 SGHVS and CDR2 FQNEAQ come from the germline V gene. Deletions cut 4 bases from V and 2 bases from J, with 6 bases between. The CDR3 spans 12 residues. The CDR3 DNA is TGTGCCAGCAGCTCCGGGACCTACGAGCAGTACTTC. It codes for CASSSGTYEQYF.

This rearrangement joins TRBV28 to TRBJ2-1; a weak D match, TRBD1 (6 bases). Germline loops: CDR1 MDHEN, CDR2 SYDVKM. The V end lost 7 bases, the J end lost 3 bases, and 10 bases lay between the germline ends. CDR3 size: 13 residues. CDR3 nucleotides: TGTGCCAGCACCGGGACAAACTACAATGAGCAGTTCTTC. Translating it yields CASTGTNYNEQFF.

The chain uses TRBV28 and TRBJ2-7, with 7 bases aligning to TRBD2. CDR3 size: 14 residues. The V gene's germline CDR1 is MDHEN and CDR2 SYDVKM. J lost 4 bases, V lost 6 bases, and 9 bases had no gene match. The CDR3 nucleotides are TGTGCCAGCAGCTACTCCGGGACTACGTACGAGCAGTACTTC. As protein: CASSYSGTTYEQYF.

The genes are TRBV6-1 and TRBJ1-2; possibly TRBD1 for D (6 bases). V shed 6 bases and J shed 4 bases, with 15 bases lying between them. CDR1 is MNHNS and CDR2 is SASEGT in the germline V gene. The CDR3 has 14 residues. Here the CDR3 DNA reads TGTGCCAGCAGCGGGGGGCCCGGGTCCTATGGCTACACCTTC. This codes for CASSGGPGSYGYTF.

The chain employs TRBV6-4 and TRBJ2-5; D call uncertain. Germline V CDR1 and CDR2: MRHNA, SNTAGT. The CDR3 contains 14 residues. V shed 2 bases and J shed 5 bases, with 12 bases lying between them. In DNA form, the CDR3 reads TGTGCCAGCAGTGACGATATACAATTTGAGACCCAGTACTTC. It specifies CASSDDIQFETQYF.

The V gene is TRBV28, the J gene TRBJ2-7; maybe TRBD2 (6 bases). V gave up 3 bases and J gave up 2 bases, with 11 bases separating them. Germline V lookup: CDR1 MDHEN, CDR2 SYDVKM. This CDR3 is built from 14 residues. DNA for the CDR3: TGTGCCAGCAGTTTCGGGAGCCTCACCTACGAGCAGTACTTC. Its protein is CASSFGSLTYEQYF.

CDR3 in amino acids: CASSLIGRAPYNEQFF. The CDR3 nucleotides are TGTGCCAGCAGTTTAATAGGCAGAGCTCCCTACAATGAGCAGTTCTTC. The J gene is TRBJ2-1, the V gene TRBV28; the D is unclear. Germline V CDR1 and CDR2: MDHEN, SYDVKM. The CDR3 consists of 16 residues. V was trimmed by 2 bases and J by 2 bases, leaving 13 bases between them. The full variable domain, in which reference TRBV28 and TRBJ2-1 provide the parts outside the CDR3, is DVKVTQSSRYLVKRTGEKVFLECVQDMDHENMFWYRQDPGLGLRLIYFSYDVKMKEKGDIPEGYSVSREKKERFSLILESASTNQTSMYLCASSLIGRAPYNEQFFGPGTRLTVL.